Listed here are 10 T cell receptor beta chains from one sample, sequenced in a study of vaccination and CD4 T cells after COVID-19. The Oncomine TCR Beta short-read assay was applied to DNA of cultured CD4+ T cells. TCRdb ran MiXCR on the PCR reads and lists one entry per CDR3 protein. This sample has 14,000 to 15,000 distinct CDR3 sequences, with more than 45% found just once. Treatment indicated: roughly ten-day PBMC culture with coronavirus spike peptide pools or control peptides (ViraFEST assay). The antigens for these receptors are not known. The sequencing sample was made of CD4+ T cells from blood, cultured in vitro. The receptors stem from a human donor who had recovered from COVID-19.

The chain couples TRBV6-4 to TRBJ2-2; no clear D gene. This CDR3 contains 13 residues. From germline, CDR1 is MRHNA and CDR2 SNTAGT. The ends were cut back, 4 bases at V and 0 bases at J, with 3 bases in the middle. The chain's CDR3 is CASSAANTGELFF. CDR3 bases: TGTGCCAGCAGTGCCGCGAACACCGGGGAGCTGTTTTTT.

CDR3 amino acids: CASEKTIFRDRGYYEQYF. The CDR3 bases are TGTGCCAGCGAGAAAACGATCTTCCGGGACAGGGGATACTACGAGCAGTACTTC. The J gene is TRBJ2-7, the V gene TRBV21-1; the D call of TRBD1 is as the table states it, not checked on the DNA. TRBV21-1 is reported as a pseudogene. The CDR3 runs to 18 residues.

This clonotype appeared a few times. The rearrangement uses TRBV7-2 and TRBJ1-2; unclear D gene. The CDR3 has 15 amino acids. The ends were cut back, 4 bases at V and 8 bases at J, with 20 bases in the middle. Germline assignment: CDR1 SGHTA and CDR2 FQGNSA. CDR3: CASSSPRRTDHGYTF. The CDR3 coding sequence is TGTGCCAGCAGCTCCCCCCGGAGAACCGACCACGGCTACACCTTC. Full variable domain (remainder filled in from reference TRBV7-2 and TRBJ1-2): GAGVSQSPSNKVTEKGKDVELRCDPISGHTALYWYRQSLGQGLEFLIYFQGNSAPDKSGLPSDRFSAERTGGSVSTLTIQRTQQEDSAVYLCASSSPRRTDHGYTFGSGTRLTVV.

The chain uses TRBV11-2 and TRBJ2-5; 9 nucleotides match TRBD1. Per the germline V gene, CDR1 is SGHAT and CDR2 is FQNNGV. The V and J ends lost 0 bases and 5 bases, in that order; junction bases with no gene match: 4. The CDR3 has 15 residues. The CDR3 spells CASSLDTGGVETQYF. For the CDR3, the DNA is TGTGCCAGCAGCTTAGACACAGGGGGCGTGGAGACCCAGTACTTC.

This clonotype was detected only a few times. The chain joins TRBV5-1 to TRBJ2-5; D remains ambiguous. The CDR3 consists of 14 residues. V lost 4 bases and J 1 base, leaving 11 bases between the germline ends. Germline V gene lookup returns CDR1 SGHRS and CDR2 YFSETQ. The CDR3 here is CASSRTSGQETQYF. The CDR3 DNA is TGCGCCAGCAGCAGGACGAGTGGCCAAGAGACCCAGTACTTC.

The sample holds one count of this clonotype. V gene TRBV6-5 combines with J gene TRBJ2-3, with 9 nucleotides matching TRBD2. With V trimmed by 4 bases and J by 2 bases, 10 bases remained unmatched. Germline V gene lookup returns CDR1 MNHEY and CDR2 SVGAGI. This CDR3 has 17 residues. The CDR3 reads CASSSGTSQVTTDTQYF. For the CDR3, the DNA is TGTGCCAGCAGTTCCGGGACTAGCCAAGTAACCACAGATACGCAGTATTTT.

V and J are TRBV28 and TRBJ2-7; D remains ambiguous. Per the germline V gene, CDR1 is MDHEN and CDR2 is SYDVKM. V lost 5 bases and J 7 bases, leaving 12 bases between the germline ends. CDR3 length equals 12 residues. The CDR3 protein is CASSPRPGEQYF. The CDR3, as DNA: TGTGCCAGCAGTCCCCGCCCCGGGGAGCAGTACTTC. Full variable domain (missing parts from reference TRBV28 and TRBJ2-7): DVKVTQSSRYLVKRTGEKVFLECVQDMDHENMFWYRQDPGLGLRLIYFSYDVKMKEKGDIPEGYSVSREKKERFSLILESASTNQTSMYLCASSPRPGEQYFGPGTRLTVT.

V usage is TRBV2 and J usage is TRBJ2-6; the D gene is possibly TRBD1 (6 bases). The V end lost 4 bases, the J end lost 1 base, and 8 bases lay between the germline ends. The CDR3 sequence is 15 residues long. CDR1 and CDR2 (germline): SNHLY, FYNNEI. The DNA for the CDR3 is TGTGCCAGCAGTGCAGGGGAGTCTGGGGCCAACGTCCTGACTTTC. Protein sequence: CASSAGESGANVLTF.

CDR3 sequence (DNA): TGTGCCATCAATCCGGTGAACACCGGGGAGCTGTTTTTT. Translated: CAINPVNTGELFF. The rearrangement uses TRBV10-3 and TRBJ2-2; D uncertain. The CDR3 is 13 amino acids. Germline CDR1 and CDR2: ENHRY and SYGVKD. Trimming stripped 7 bases from V and 1 base from J, with 7 bases between.

This clonotype was seen only a few times. V and J are TRBV6-1 and TRBJ2-1; TRBD2 matches 14 bases. Trimming removed 6 bases from V and 9 bases from J; junction bases left unmatched: 7. CDR1 and CDR2 from the germline V gene are MNHNS and SASEGT. The CDR3 runs to 15 residues. The CDR3 spells CASRWGLAGEGEQFF. The DNA of the CDR3 is TGTGCCAGCAGGTGGGGACTAGCGGGAGAGGGTGAGCAGTTCTTC.